The entry below gives a single T cell receptor (beta chain) sequence along with its context. Its cognate antigen is unknown. The CDR3 runs 15 residues. Trimming took 4 bases from V and 5 from J, leaving 17 bases between them. Germline CDR1 reads LNHNV; CDR2 reads YYDKDF (reference sequence). This sample stems from a study of cytomegalovirus exposure and HLA in healthy donors. The study, taken as a whole, reports: Association of a missense DCLRE1C variant with TCR beta V- and J-gene trimming was reported in a later analysis. Using a false discovery rate of 0.05, a later analysis showed that 16,951 TCR beta sequences were associated with HLA alleles. The investigators catalogued some 160 TCR beta chains as cytomegalovirus-associated. An apparent linkage of common viral pathogens to several of the most significant clusters emerged in a later analysis.

Both 60 Vbeta primers and 13 Jbeta primers went into the PCR. Here immunoSEQ multiplex PCR was the method, and the copy in TCRdb shows in-frame clones only, minus some. The repertoire table contains some 110,000 clones. This clonotype was obtained from a man aged 30-40 years in good health and CMV-seronegative. The sample taken for sequencing was PBMCs. The genes are TRBV15 and TRBJ1-2, with D perhaps TRBD1 (5 bases). The CDR3 region has the DNA TGTGCCACCAGCACCATTCAAACAGGTCTTTATGGCTACACCTTC. Protein sequence: CATSTIQTGLYGYTF.